These 13 T cell receptor beta chains share one sample of origin, sequenced in a study of shared clonotypes between healthy human individuals. The naive CD8 subset, CD45RO-negative cells positively selected for CCR7, excluded terminally differentiated effector memory CD45RA+ cells. Here immunoSEQ multiplex PCR was the method, and the copy in TCRdb shows in-frame clones only, minus some. The table has millions of clones, less than 95% seen once. Sequencing was done on a sample of naive CD8+ T cells sorted from blood. These receptors all come from a young man in good health.

This sequence joins TRBV11-2 and TRBJ1-1, with D unclear. Deletions cut 1 base from V and 7 bases from J, with 13 bases between. The CDR3 spans 14 residues. The germline gives CDR1 SGHAT, CDR2 FQNNGV. The CDR3 bases are TGTGCCAGCAGCTTAGTGGGCGGGGATAGTGAAGCTTTCTTT. Protein: CASSLVGGDSEAFF.

The gene calls are TRBV2 and TRBJ1-1; D remains unclear. Between the trimmed V and J ends, which lost 8 bases and 5 bases, there was a span of 27 bases. CDR1 SNHLY and CDR2 FYNNEI come from the germline V gene. CDR3 size: 17 residues. The CDR3 sequence: CASQDTTLRKARTEAFF. CDR3 bases: TGTGCCAGCCAAGACACAACCTTACGCAAGGCGAGGACTGAAGCTTTCTTT.

This clone has only one observation. The rearrangement uses TRBV6-4 and TRBJ2-7; D is uncertain. From germline, CDR1 is MRHNA and CDR2 SNTAGT. V shed 2 bases and J shed 3 bases, with 11 bases lying between them. The CDR3 totals 14 residues. The CDR3 region is CASSDARGRYEQYF. The DNA of the CDR3 is TGTGCCAGCAGTGACGCACGTGGCCGCTACGAGCAGTACTTC.

The V call is TRBV28, the J call TRBJ2-5; 7 bases match TRBD2. J gave up 4 bases and V 3 bases, and 5 bases lay outside the gene matches. Germline V lookup: CDR1 MDHEN, CDR2 SYDVKM. The CDR3 runs to 14 residues. Here the CDR3 reads CASSLGGEGETQYF. In DNA, the CDR3 is TGTGCCAGCAGTTTGGGTGGGGAGGGAGAGACCCAGTACTTC.

The chain has TRBV11-3 and TRBJ2-6; D possibly corresponds to TRBD1 (5 bases). Per germline, CDR1 SGHNT and CDR2 YENEEA. The length of the CDR3 is 19 residues. V was pared by 4 bases and J by 1 base, with 20 bases between. The CDR3 nucleotides are TGTGCCAGCAGCTCTCTCCGTTTCCTAGACAGATCTGGGGCCAACGTCCTGACTTTC. It is translated as CASSSLRFLDRSGANVLTF.

This sequence joins TRBV30 and TRBJ2-7, with D uncertain. CDR3 length equals 11 residues. V was cut by 3 bases and J by 3 bases, with 6 bases left in between. Germline lookup yields CDR1 GTSNPN and CDR2 SVGIG (reference sequence). CDR3 sequence: CAWRDYYEQYF. The CDR3 DNA is TGTGCCTGGAGGGATTACTACGAGCAGTACTTC. The full variable domain, in which reference TRBV30 and TRBJ2-7 provide the parts outside the CDR3, is SQTIHQWPATLVQPVGSPLSLECTVEGTSNPNLYWYRQAAGRGLQLLFYSVGIGQISSEVPQNLSASRPQDRQFILSSKKLLLSDSGFYLCAWRDYYEQYFGPGTRLTVT.

The chain employs TRBV11-1 and TRBJ2-7; tentatively, D is TRBD1 (6 bases). V was clipped by 4 bases and J by 3 bases, with 10 bases between them. In germline, CDR1 is SGHAT, CDR2 FQDESV (reference sequence). This CDR3 is built from 13 residues. The CDR3 DNA reads TGTGCCAGCAGCTACAGGGCCCACTACGAGCAGTACTTC. Its protein is CASSYRAHYEQYF.

Turning to this clone: Other DNA sequences of this sample code for an identical CDR3. This sequence joins TRBV9 and TRBJ1-4, with TRBD1 matching over 7 bases. Germline V lookup: CDR1 SGDLS, CDR2 YYNGEE. CDR3 size: 14 residues. V lost 0 bases and J lost 8; bases outside the gene matches: 4. The CDR3 here is CASSVGGGREKLFF. The CDR3 nucleotides read TGTGCCAGCAGCGTAGGAGGGGGCCGGGAAAAACTGTTTTTT.

The chain is built from TRBV27 and TRBJ1-2; 9 positions agree with TRBD1. Trimming cost V 5 bases and J 8 bases; bases outside gene matches: 6. CDR3 length equals 13 residues. Germline V CDR1 and CDR2: MNHEY, SMNVEV (reference sequence). In DNA form, the CDR3 reads TGTGCCAGCAGTAAAGGGACAGGGCAAGGCTACACCTTC. Amino acid sequence: CASSKGTGQGYTF.

V and J are TRBV5-4 and TRBJ1-4, with D tentatively TRBD1 (6 bases). The CDR3 totals 16 residues. V was clipped by 4 bases and J by 2 bases, with 15 bases between them. CDR1 SGHNT and CDR2 YYREEE come from the germline V gene (reference sequence). The CDR3 nucleotides are TGTGCCAGCAGCCAACCAGGGGAAGCTACTAATGAAAAACTGTTTTTT. Protein: CASSQPGEATNEKLFF.

This clone was seen once. The rearrangement joins TRBV9 to TRBJ2-1; a weak D match, TRBD2 (5 bases). Trimming took off 7 bases at V and 6 bases at J, with 20 bases between the two ends. The CDR3 sequence is 15 residues long. Germline values: CDR1 SGDLS, CDR2 YYNGEE. The CDR3 loop reads CASAPGGGLGNEQFF. DNA of the CDR3: TGTGCCAGCGCCCCAGGAGGTGGGCTAGGCAATGAGCAGTTCTTC.

The chain couples TRBV7-3 to TRBJ2-1; TRBD2 matches at 10 bases. The CDR3 has 16 amino acids. V dropped 4 bases and J dropped 2; count of bases not matched to a gene: 5. Germline V gene lookup returns CDR1 SGHTA and CDR2 FQGTGA. In nucleotides, the CDR3 is TGTGCCAGCAGCTCCCTAGCGGGGGAGACCTACAATGAGCAGTTCTTC. The encoded protein is CASSSLAGETYNEQFF.

The chain joins TRBV6-5 to TRBJ2-5, with D possibly matching TRBD1 (6 bases). This CDR3 comprises 13 residues. The V gene's germline CDR1 is MNHEY and CDR2 SVGAGI. Trimming left V 6 bases short and J 2 bases short, with 10 bases between. This CDR3 is CASRNRAQETQYF. CDR3 bases: TGTGCCAGCAGAAACAGGGCTCAAGAGACCCAGTACTTC.